One TCR beta chain is described in this entry. In the original workflow: Counts of nucleated cells, estimated from reference gene primer amplification, were obtained. TCRdb's copy holds only in-frame clones and misses some; the assay was immunoSEQ multiplex PCR. V, J and clone size derive from that table, while D and trimming were established from the DNA sequence. The top ten hold around 9.6% of the sample, which has a few hundred thousand clones, 88% seen once. This specimen comes from a study of blood T cell repertoires in COVID-19. The CDR3 runs 16 residues. Germline lookup yields CDR1 LGHDT and CDR2 YNNKEL (reference sequence). With 1 base clipped from V and 7 bases from J, the junction kept 4 bases outside the gene matches.

Sequencing input: peripheral blood. This chain joins TRBV3-1 (or the pseudogene TRBV3-2) and TRBJ2-1; TRBD2 agrees at 13 bases. The TCR was taken from a woman between 70 and 85 years old with COVID-19, enrolled during active disease. This CDR3 reads CASSQVGLAGRNEQFF. In nucleotides, the CDR3 is TGTGCCAGCAGCCAAGTGGGACTAGCGGGAAGGAATGAGCAGTTCTTC.